Reported below is one T cell receptor beta chain. An end of the junction does not agree with germline; a read error may underlie this. Germline CDR1 GTSNPN, CDR2 SVGIG (reference sequence). The CDR3 loop spans 12 amino acids. Via MiXCR, TCRdb re-called the RACE reads, giving one row per CDR3 protein. The repertoire consists of 65,000 to 90,000 distinct CDR3 sequences, with approximately 7% occurring once and the leading ten covering 1.3%. The record originates from a study of human T cells and chemical hapten exposure. Time point given: patch test 2, 6 weeks after DPC sensitization. Stated treatment: therapeutic diphenylcyclopropenone sensitization with weekly scalp DPC.

This chain joins TRBV30 and TRBJ1-1; D ambiguous. The input for sequencing was whole blood, taken in connection with sensitization to the hapten diphenylcyclopropenone (DPC). The sequence was collected from a woman aged 30 to 39 with alopecia areata. Some clones in this sample may be carry-over from other donors' samples. The CDR3 spells CTWSMGNTEAFF. CDR3 nucleotide sequence: TGTACCTGGTCCATGGGGAACACTGAAGCTTTCTTT. Full variable domain (rest looked up from reference TRBV30 and TRBJ1-1): SQTIHQWPATLVQPVGSPLSLECTVEGTSNPNLYWYRQAAGRGLQLLFYSVGIGQISSEVPQNLSASRPQDRQFILSSKKLLLSDSGFYLCTWSMGNTEAFFGQGTRLTVV.